This entry lists 13 T cell receptor beta chains sequenced from one sample in a study of T cell changes during pregnancy in multiple sclerosis. Sequencing was performed with immunoSEQ multiplex PCR; in TCRdb, only in-frame clones are kept and a portion is missing. The table has more than 60,000 clones, 90% to 95% seen once. The material sequenced was CD4+ T cells from peripheral blood mononuclear cells, taken in the third trimester of pregnancy. The source of these receptors is a female donor in good health, enrolled as a control in a pregnancy study.

This sequence joins TRBV4-3 and TRBJ2-1; 9 nucleotides line up with TRBD2. Germline assignment: CDR1 LGHNA and CDR2 YSLEER. The V and J ends lost 0 bases and 7 bases, in that order; junction bases with no gene match: 13. The CDR3 loop spans 18 amino acids. The CDR3 sequence: CASSQDVASGGSRNEQFF. The CDR3 coding sequence is TGCGCCAGCAGCCAAGATGTTGCAAGCGGGGGGAGTAGGAATGAGCAGTTCTTC.

V gene TRBV19 combines with J gene TRBJ1-2; 9 bases fit TRBD1. The CDR3 is 17 residues long. V trimming: 7 bases; J trimming: 0 bases; junction bases outside the gene matches: 12. Germline CDR1 is LNHDA and CDR2 is SQIVND (reference sequence). CDR3 region: CASTLNGQGPANYGYTF. As DNA, the CDR3 is TGTGCCAGTACCTTAAATGGACAGGGGCCAGCTAACTATGGCTACACCTTC.

The chain couples TRBV7-2 to TRBJ1-2; 7 nucleotides line up with TRBD1. Trimming removed 3 bases from V and 0 bases from J; junction bases left unmatched: 10. This CDR3 is 17 amino acids long. Germline CDR1 reads SGHTA; CDR2 reads FQGNSA. CDR3 nucleotide sequence: TGTGCCAGCAGCTTCCTCTCCACAGGGGTGTCTAACTATGGCTACACCTTC. Translated: CASSFLSTGVSNYGYTF.

This rearrangement joins TRBV7-2 to TRBJ1-5, with unresolved D. The V end lost 6 bases, the J end lost 2 bases, and 14 bases lay between the germline ends. The CDR3 sequence is 15 residues long. Germline V lookup: CDR1 SGHTA, CDR2 FQGNSA. CDR3 sequence reads: CASSRLVAGNQPQHF. CDR3 nucleotides: TGTGCCAGCAGTCGCCTTGTTGCGGGCAATCAGCCCCAGCATTTT.

The rearrangement uses TRBV12-1 and TRBJ1-3; the table's TRBD1 call for D was not verified on the DNA. TRBV12-1 is a listed pseudogene. The CDR3 has 16 amino acids. The CDR3 DNA follows: TGTGCCAGCAGCTTCGGCAGGGGCCTCTCTGGAAACACCATATATTTT. Protein sequence: CASSFGRGLSGNTIYF.

CDR3 in amino acids: CASSQESGNYGYTF. In DNA, the CDR3 is TGTGCCAGCAGCCAAGAGTCAGGAAACTATGGCTACACCTTC. The chain has TRBV4-2 and TRBJ1-2; D is uncertain. V lost 0 bases, J lost 2 bases, and 7 bases lay in between. The germline CDR1 and CDR2 sequences are LGHNA and YNFKEQ. The CDR3 is made up of 14 amino acids.

This rearrangement joins TRBV4-1 to TRBJ1-2; possibly TRBD1 for D (6 bases). The V gene's germline CDR1 is MGHRA and CDR2 YSYEKL. V lost 0 bases and J 3 bases, leaving 8 bases between the germline ends. There are 14 residues in the CDR3. The CDR3 region has the DNA TGCGCCAGCAGCCAAGACCAGGGGCACTATGGCTACACCTTC. Encoded protein: CASSQDQGHYGYTF.

This chain links TRBV21-1 with TRBJ2-3; the table assigns TRBD2, which was not confirmed against the DNA. TRBV21-1 is a listed pseudogene. The CDR3 has 14 residues. The CDR3, as DNA: TGTGCCAGCAGCAAAAATGAGGGAGCAGATACGCAGTATTTT. The encoded protein is CASSKNEGADTQYF.

The chain couples TRBV11-1 to TRBJ2-5; 10 bases line up with TRBD2. Germline V lookup: CDR1 SGHAT, CDR2 FQDESV (reference sequence). The CDR3 spans 15 residues. J lost 1 base, V lost 6 bases, and 5 bases had no gene match. The chain's CDR3 is CASSNIAGGQETQYF. The DNA for the CDR3 is TGTGCCAGCAGTAATATAGCGGGGGGCCAAGAGACCCAGTACTTC.

The CDR3 DNA reads TGCGCCAGCAGCGACATGACAGGGGGCTCTACAGATACGCAGTATTTT. Translating it yields CASSDMTGGSTDTQYF. The chain employs TRBV5-1 and TRBJ2-3; the match to TRBD1 covers 10 bases. Losses at the gene ends were 4 bases for V and 3 bases for J; bases not matched to a gene: 8. CDR1 and CDR2 (germline): SGHRS, YFSETQ. The CDR3 runs to 16 residues.

The V and J genes are TRBV27 and TRBJ2-7, with D possibly TRBD2 on 5 matching bases. Germline CDR1 and CDR2: MNHEY and SMNVEV (reference sequence). The CDR3 contains 14 residues. V lost 3 bases and J lost 3, with 12 bases in between. The CDR3 loop reads CASSLRTGGYEQYF. In DNA, the CDR3 is TGTGCCAGCAGTTTGAGGACTGGAGGCTACGAGCAGTACTTC.

The chain employs TRBV15 and TRBJ1-2; 7 bases map to TRBD1. CDR3 length: 11 residues. V shed 5 bases and J 8 bases; nucleotides not matched to a gene: 2. CDR1 is LNHNV, CDR2 YYDKDF, per germline (reference sequence). CDR3 amino acids: CATSWTGGYTF. The DNA of the CDR3 is TGTGCCACCAGCTGGACAGGAGGCTACACCTTC.

The chain recombines TRBV7-8 with TRBJ2-7, with a weak D call TRBD1 (6 bases). The CDR3 length is 16 residues. The V and J ends lost 1 base and 8 bases respectively, with 21 bases between them. Germline V lookup: CDR1 SGHVS, CDR2 FQNEAQ. As DNA, the CDR3 is TGTGCCAGCAGCTTAGGAAGTTCTAAGGGACATCGGAAGCAGTACTTC. It encodes CASSLGSSKGHRKQYF.